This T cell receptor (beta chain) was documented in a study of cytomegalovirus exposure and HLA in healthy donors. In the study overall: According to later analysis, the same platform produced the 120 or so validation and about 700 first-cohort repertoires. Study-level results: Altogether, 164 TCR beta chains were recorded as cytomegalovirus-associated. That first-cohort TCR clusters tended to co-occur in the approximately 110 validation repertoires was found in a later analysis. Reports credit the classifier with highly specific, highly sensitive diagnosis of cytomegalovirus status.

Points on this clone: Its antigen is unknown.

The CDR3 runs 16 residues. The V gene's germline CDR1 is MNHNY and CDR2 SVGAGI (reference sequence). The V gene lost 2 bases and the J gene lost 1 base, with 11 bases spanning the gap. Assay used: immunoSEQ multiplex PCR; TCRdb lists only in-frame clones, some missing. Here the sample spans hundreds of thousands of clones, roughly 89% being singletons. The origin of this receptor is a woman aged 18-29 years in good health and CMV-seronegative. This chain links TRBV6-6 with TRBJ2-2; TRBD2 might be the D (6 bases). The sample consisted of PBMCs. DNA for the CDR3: TGTGCCAGCAGTTACCCTTCGGGGGTGAACACCGGGGAGCTGTTTTTT. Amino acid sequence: CASSYPSGVNTGELFF.